This T cell receptor (beta chain) is drawn from a study of glioma-infiltrating T cells. Using RNA template, CDR3s of TCR alpha and beta were amplified with iRepertoire arm-PCR. TCRdb processed the multiplex PCR reads anew with MiXCR; each CDR3 protein has one entry. Of over 140,000 distinct CDR3 sequences listed, about two fifths were seen once; the top ten hold 20%. This TCR came from a human donor with low-grade glioma or glioblastoma, undergoing nonglioma brain surgery, or in good health (not recorded which). The source material was glioma tissue, nonneoplastic brain tissue, or PBMCs (not recorded which).

The CDR3 loop is CASLEQGVVGTEAFF. Here the CDR3 DNA reads TGTGCCAGCTTGGAACAGGGGGTCGTAGGCACTGAAGCTTTCTTT. This sequence joins TRBV2 and TRBJ1-1; 8 bases agree with TRBD1. Germline loops: CDR1 SNHLY, CDR2 FYNNEI. Unmatched junction bases numbered 12, after V lost 8 bases and J lost 4 bases. The CDR3 runs to 15 residues.